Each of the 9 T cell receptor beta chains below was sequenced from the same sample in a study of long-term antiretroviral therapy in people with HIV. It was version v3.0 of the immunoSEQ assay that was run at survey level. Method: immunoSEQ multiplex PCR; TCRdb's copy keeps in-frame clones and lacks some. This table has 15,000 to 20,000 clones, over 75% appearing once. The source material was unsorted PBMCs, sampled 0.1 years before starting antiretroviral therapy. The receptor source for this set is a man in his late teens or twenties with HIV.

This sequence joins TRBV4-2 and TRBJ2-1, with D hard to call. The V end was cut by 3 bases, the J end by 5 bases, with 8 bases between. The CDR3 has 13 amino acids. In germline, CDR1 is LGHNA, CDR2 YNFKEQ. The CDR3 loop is CASSQGSHNEQFF. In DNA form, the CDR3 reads TGTGCCAGCAGCCAGGGGTCTCACAATGAGCAGTTCTTC.

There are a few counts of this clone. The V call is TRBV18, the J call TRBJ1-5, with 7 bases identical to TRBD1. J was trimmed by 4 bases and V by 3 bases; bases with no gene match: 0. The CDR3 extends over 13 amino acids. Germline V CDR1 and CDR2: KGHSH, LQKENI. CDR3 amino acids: CASSPDRNQPQHF. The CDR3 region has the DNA TGTGCCAGCTCACCGGACAGGAATCAGCCCCAGCATTTT. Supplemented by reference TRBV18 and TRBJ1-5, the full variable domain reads NAGVMQNPRHLVRRRGQEARLRCSPMKGHSHVYWYRQLPEEGLKFMVYLQKENIIDESGMPKERFSAEFPKEGPSILRIQQVVRGDSAAYFCASSPDRNQPQHFGDGTRLSIL.

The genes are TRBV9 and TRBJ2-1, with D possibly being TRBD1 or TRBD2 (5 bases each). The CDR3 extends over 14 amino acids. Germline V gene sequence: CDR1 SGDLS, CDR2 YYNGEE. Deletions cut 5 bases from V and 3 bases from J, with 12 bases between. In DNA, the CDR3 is TGTGCCAGCAGTGCAAATGGGGGCTACAATGAGCAGTTCTTC. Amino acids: CASSANGGYNEQFF.

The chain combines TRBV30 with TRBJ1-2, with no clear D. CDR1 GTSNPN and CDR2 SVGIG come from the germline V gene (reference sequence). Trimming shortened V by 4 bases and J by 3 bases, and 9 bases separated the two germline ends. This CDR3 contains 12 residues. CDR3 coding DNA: TGTGCCTGGAAGGAGGCTCACTATGGCTACACCTTC. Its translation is CAWKEAHYGYTF.

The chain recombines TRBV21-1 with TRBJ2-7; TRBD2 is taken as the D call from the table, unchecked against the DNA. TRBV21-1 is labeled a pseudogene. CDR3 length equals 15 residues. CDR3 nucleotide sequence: TGTGCCAGCAGCAGAATAGCGGGTCACTCCTACGAGCAGTACTTC. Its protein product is CASSRIAGHSYEQYF.

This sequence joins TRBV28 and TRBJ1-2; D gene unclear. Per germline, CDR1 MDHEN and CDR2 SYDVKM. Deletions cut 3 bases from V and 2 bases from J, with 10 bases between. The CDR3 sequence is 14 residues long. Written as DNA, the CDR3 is TGTGCCAGCAGTTTTAACGTTTTGAACTATGGCTACACCTTC. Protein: CASSFNVLNYGYTF.

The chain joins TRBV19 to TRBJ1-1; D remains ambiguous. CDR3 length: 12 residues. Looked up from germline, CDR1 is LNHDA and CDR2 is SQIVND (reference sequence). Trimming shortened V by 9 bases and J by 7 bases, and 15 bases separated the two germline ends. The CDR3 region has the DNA TGTGCCAGCCCCGGCCCCCTCGGTGAAGCTTTCTTT. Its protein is CASPGPLGEAFF.

The CDR3 sequence: CASSLISGTGYEQYF. The CDR3 coding sequence is TGTGCCAGCAGCTTAATCAGCGGGACAGGCTACGAGCAGTACTTC. The genes are TRBV4-2 and TRBJ2-7; possibly TRBD1 for D (8 bases). The CDR3 has 15 residues. Germline loops: CDR1 LGHNA, CDR2 YNFKEQ. V lost 5 bases and J lost 3, with 17 bases in between.

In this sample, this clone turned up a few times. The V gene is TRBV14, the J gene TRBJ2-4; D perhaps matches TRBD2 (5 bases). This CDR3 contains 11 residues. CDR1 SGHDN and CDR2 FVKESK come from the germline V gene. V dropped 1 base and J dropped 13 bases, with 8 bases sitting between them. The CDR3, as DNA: TGTGCCAGCAGCCAAGGACTACTACAGTACTTC. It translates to CASSQGLLQYF.